This TCR beta chain originates from a study of shared clonotypes between healthy human individuals. Naive CD8 isolation took CD45RO-negative cells positively selected for CCR7 and excluded terminally differentiated effector memory CD45RA+ cells. Some clones are missing from TCRdb's copy, which holds only in-frame ones; the method was immunoSEQ multiplex PCR. The sample contains just over 2,000,000 clones, around 96% of which appear only once. Points on this clone: Sequence at one end of the junction differs from germline and may be a read error. The sample carries other DNA sequences with the same CDR3.

The CDR3 sequence is 13 residues long. Germline assignment: CDR1 LNHDA and CDR2 SQIVND (reference sequence). This chain links TRBV19 with TRBJ2-7, with 8 bases identical to TRBD2. This sequence was found in a man aged 18 to 30 in good health. Input material: naive CD8+ T cells sorted from blood. The CDR3 loop is CASSSGVGYEQYF. The CDR3 DNA sequence: TGTGCCAGCAGTAGCGGGGTCGGCTACGAGCAGTACTTC.